The 3 T cell receptor beta chains below all came from one sample that was sequenced in a study of long-term antiretroviral therapy in people with HIV. An immunoSEQ assay, version v3.0, was performed at survey level. Sequencing was performed with immunoSEQ multiplex PCR; in TCRdb, only in-frame clones are kept and a portion is missing. The sample lists 42,000 or so clones; 80% to 90% were seen once. The sample was unsorted PBMCs, taken 1.2 years after starting antiretroviral therapy. These receptor sequences come from a woman aged 50 to 60 with HIV.

V usage is TRBV10-3 and J usage is TRBJ2-3; no reliable D call. The V end was cut by 6 bases, the J end by 1 base, with 5 bases between. This CDR3 is 12 amino acids long. Germline V gives CDR1 ENHRY, CDR2 SYGVKD. The CDR3 is CAISTGTDTQYF. CDR3 coding DNA: TGTGCCATCAGCACCGGCACAGATACGCAGTATTTT.

This clone was seen a single time. The V call is TRBV7-3, the J call TRBJ2-3; D gene ambiguous. The germline V gene has CDR1 SGHTA and CDR2 FQGTGA. The germline V and J ends were trimmed by 6 bases and 6 bases, with 13 bases remaining between them. This CDR3 has 13 amino acids. The CDR3 spells CASSKNPHDTQYF. The CDR3 nucleotides are TGTGCCAGCAGTAAGAACCCCCACGATACGCAGTATTTT.

The J gene is TRBJ2-1, the V gene TRBV11-3; weak D call: TRBD1 (6 bases). Germline CDR1 SGHNT, CDR2 YENEEA. Trimming took 4 bases from V and 4 from J, leaving 11 bases between them. The CDR3 runs 14 residues. CDR3: CASSSPGQYNEQFF. CDR3 nucleotides: TGTGCCAGCAGCTCCCCTGGACAGTACAATGAGCAGTTCTTC.